Shown below are 27 T cell receptor beta chains from a single sample sequenced in a study of T cells after posttransplantation cyclophosphamide. TCRdb's table, derived via immunoSEQ multiplex PCR, lists solely in-frame clones and lacks some. Of around 9,200 clones in the sample, 85% to 90% were seen once. What was sequenced was memory CD4+ T cells sorted from PBMCs. The receptors stem from a woman aged 60 to 75 in good health, CMV-negative, and a related stem cell transplant donor.

CDR3 residues: CASSWGQITGELFF. The CDR3 DNA reads as TGTGCCAGTAGTTGGGGACAGATCACCGGGGAGCTGTTTTTT. The chain combines TRBV19 with TRBJ2-2, with 7 bases identical to TRBD1. Germline-derived CDR1 and CDR2 are LNHDA and SQIVND (reference sequence). Unmatched junction bases numbered 4, after V lost 5 bases and J lost 4 bases. This CDR3 spans 14 amino acids.

The genes are TRBV19 and TRBJ2-6; TRBD1 aligns across 7 bases. J gave up 0 bases and V 6 bases, and 8 bases lay outside the gene matches. The germline V gene encodes CDR1 LNHDA and CDR2 SQIVND (reference sequence). This CDR3 is built from 17 residues. CDR3 protein: CASRAGTVSSGANVLTF. The CDR3 DNA reads as TGTGCCAGTAGGGCCGGGACAGTAAGCTCTGGGGCCAACGTCCTGACTTTC.

The chain employs TRBV28 and TRBJ2-1, with D possibly TRBD1 on 5 matching bases. CDR1 and CDR2 (germline): MDHEN, SYDVKM. The V end lost 7 bases, the J end lost 10 bases, and 26 bases lay between the germline ends. The CDR3 has 16 residues. This chain's CDR3 is CASNPARQGAYWEQFF. The CDR3 nucleotides read TGTGCCAGCAATCCCGCCCGTCAAGGGGCTTATTGGGAGCAGTTCTTC.

The rearrangement joins TRBV11-3 to TRBJ2-3; the match to TRBD1 covers 11 bases. Germline CDR1 is SGHNT and CDR2 is YENEEA. Trimming at V came to 5 bases and at J to 4 bases, leaving 8 bases not matched to a gene. This CDR3 comprises 16 residues. CDR3 DNA sequence: TGTGCCAGCAGCCCGGGGGACAGGGGGGCCTCAGATACGCAGTATTTT. Residues: CASSPGDRGASDTQYF.

The V and J genes are TRBV7-8 and TRBJ2-3, with TRBD2 as a possible D gene (5 bases). Germline CDR1 SGHVS, CDR2 FQNEAQ. Trimming stripped 5 bases from V and 5 bases from J, with 11 bases between. This CDR3 is built from 13 residues. CDR3 sequence: CASSRRGLDTQYF. CDR3 in DNA: TGTGCCAGCAGCCGCCGGGGATTAGATACGCAGTATTTT.

The chain joins TRBV29-1 to TRBJ1-2, with D perhaps matching TRBD1 (5 bases). Germline CDR1 is SQVTM and CDR2 is ANQGSEA. Trimming shortened V by 6 bases and J by 4 bases, and 15 bases separated the two germline ends. This CDR3 has 13 amino acids. CDR3 nucleotides: TGCAGCGTGGGGGGAAGGGCTGGCTATGGCTACACCTTC. Translation gives CSVGGRAGYGYTF.

The V gene is TRBV2, the J gene TRBJ1-2; no definite D call. The CDR3 covers 15 residues. V lost 6 bases and J 3 bases, leaving 17 bases between the germline ends. Germline CDR1 reads SNHLY; CDR2 reads FYNNEI. The CDR3, as DNA: TGTGCCAGCAGCGTCAGACGGGAAGGTTACTATGGCTACACCTTC. Its translation: CASSVRREGYYGYTF.

The chain links TRBV25-1 to TRBJ1-1, with TRBD1 matching over 9 bases. CDR1 and CDR2 from the germline V gene are MGHDK and SYGVNS. The CDR3 runs to 14 residues. Trimming removed 4 bases from V and 5 bases from J; junction bases left unmatched: 5. The CDR3 loop is CASSGTGGSTEAFF. The CDR3 DNA reads TGTGCCAGCAGTGGCACAGGGGGCTCGACTGAAGCTTTCTTT.

V and J are TRBV10-3 and TRBJ2-5; 8 nucleotides match TRBD2. Germline CDR1 is ENHRY and CDR2 is SYGVKD. V shed 3 bases, J shed 2 bases, and the junction held 5 bases outside the gene matches. The CDR3 is 15 amino acids. The CDR3 here is CAISEGAGGQETQYF. The CDR3, as DNA: TGTGCCATCAGTGAAGGTGCGGGGGGTCAAGAGACCCAGTACTTC.

The V gene is TRBV7-9, the J gene TRBJ2-2; the D gene is possibly TRBD2 (6 bases). Germline CDR1 SEHNR, CDR2 FQNEAQ (reference sequence). The CDR3 runs 17 residues. V dropped 5 bases and J dropped 5 bases, with 21 bases sitting between them. CDR3 loop: CASSPGRGLGTTGELFF. DNA of the CDR3: TGTGCCAGCAGCCCCGGGCGGGGACTCGGGACGACCGGGGAGCTGTTTTTT.

About this clone: Other nucleotide sequences in the sample specify the same CDR3. The gene calls are TRBV5-1 and TRBJ1-6; 7 positions agree with TRBD1. The CDR3 spans 14 residues. Germline V gene lookup returns CDR1 SGHRS and CDR2 YFSETQ. The V segment lost 5 bases and the J segment 7 bases; nucleotides outside the gene matches: 6. The CDR3 region has the DNA TGCGCCAGCAGGACAGGGACAGAAAATTCACCCCTCCACTTT. Residues: CASRTGTENSPLHF.

This clone was seen more than once but under ten times. The chain couples TRBV4-3 to TRBJ2-7; D remains ambiguous. The CDR3 runs to 13 residues. Looked up from germline, CDR1 is LGHNA and CDR2 is YSLEER. V was pared by 6 bases and J by 2 bases, with 11 bases between. The CDR3 sequence: CASSRTRTYEQYF. The CDR3 DNA is TGCGCCAGCAGTCGAACTCGCACCTACGAGCAGTACTTC.

The rearrangement links TRBV7-2 to TRBJ1-5; tentatively, D is TRBD1 (6 bases). Trimming pared 2 bases from V and 6 bases from J, leaving 11 bases between. CDR3 length: 14 residues. CDR1 is SGHTA and CDR2 is FQGNSA in the germline V gene. Here the CDR3 DNA reads TGTGCCAGCAGCTTAAGGGGGTTTAGTCAGCCCCAGCATTTT. This encodes CASSLRGFSQPQHF.

V usage is TRBV9 and J usage is TRBJ2-6; the D is unclear. Looked up from germline, CDR1 is SGDLS and CDR2 is YYNGEE. The CDR3 runs 15 residues. V gave up 0 bases and J gave up 0 bases, with 4 bases separating them. This CDR3 reads CASSVGHSGANVLTF. Here the CDR3 DNA reads TGTGCCAGCAGCGTAGGACACTCTGGGGCCAACGTCCTGACTTTC.

The gene calls are TRBV10-3 and TRBJ2-1, with D perhaps matching TRBD2 (7 bases). CDR1 ENHRY and CDR2 SYGVKD come from the germline V gene. The CDR3 covers 14 residues. Deletions cut 6 bases from V and 12 bases from J, with 21 bases between. The CDR3 is CAISSVGAGEMQFF. In DNA form, the CDR3 reads TGTGCCATCAGCAGCGTGGGGGCGGGAGAGATGCAGTTCTTC.

CDR3 residues: CASSSRTGRFHEQYF. The CDR3 DNA reads as TGTGCCAGCAGCTCACGGACAGGGAGGTTCCACGAGCAGTACTTC. J is TRBJ2-7 and V is TRBV11-2; 8 positions match TRBD1. CDR1 and CDR2 (germline): SGHAT, FQNNGV. This CDR3 contains 15 residues. Unmatched junction bases numbered 10, after V lost 4 bases and J lost 5 bases.

V usage is TRBV5-1 and J usage is TRBJ2-2; tentative D call: TRBD2 (5 bases). This CDR3 is built from 14 residues. V gave up 4 bases and J gave up 7 bases, with 14 bases separating them. Germline V lookup: CDR1 SGHRS, CDR2 YFSETQ. Here the CDR3 DNA reads TGCGCCAGCAGCCTGGACTCCCCAGGCGGGGAGCTGTTTTTT. Translating gives CASSLDSPGGELFF.

V usage is TRBV5-4 and J usage is TRBJ2-5, with 7 bases that match TRBD1. The CDR3 is 15 residues long. Germline V gene data show CDR1 as SGHNT and CDR2 as YYREEE (reference sequence). The junction had 9 bases not matched to a gene; V was cut back by 5 bases and J by 2 bases. The CDR3 DNA follows: TGTGCCAGCAGTAAAACAGGGGACGGACAAGAGACCCAGTACTTC. The encoded protein is CASSKTGDGQETQYF. Full variable domain (remainder filled in from reference TRBV5-4 and TRBJ2-5): ETGVTQSPTHLIKTRGQQVTLRCSSQSGHNTVSWYQQALGQGPQFIFQYYREEENGRGNFPPRFSGLQFPNYSSELNVNALELDDSALYLCASSKTGDGQETQYFGPGTRLLVL.

The chain carries TRBV27 and TRBJ2-4; D call uncertain. From germline, CDR1 is MNHEY and CDR2 SMNVEV (reference sequence). The CDR3 runs to 15 residues. Trimming stripped 8 bases from V and 0 bases from J, with 14 bases between. CDR3 in DNA: TGTGCCAGCGCCCTGAGTCTGATAGCCAAAAACATTCAGTACTTC. As protein: CASALSLIAKNIQYF.

V gene TRBV7-8 combines with J gene TRBJ2-2, with D possibly TRBD1 on 6 matching bases. Deletions cut 3 bases from V and 5 bases from J, with 13 bases between. CDR3 length: 15 amino acids. Germline V gives CDR1 SGHVS, CDR2 FQNEAQ. CDR3 DNA: TGTGCCAGCAGCTTGGCAGGGGTCGGGACCGGGGAGCTGTTTTTT. Amino acid sequence: CASSLAGVGTGELFF. The whole variable domain, remainder taken from reference TRBV7-8 and TRBJ2-2, is GAGVSQSPRYKVAKRGQDVALRCDPISGHVSLFWYQQALGQGPEFLTYFQNEAQLDKSGLPSDRFFAERPEGSVSTLKIQRTQQEDSAVYLCASSLAGVGTGELFFGEGSRLTVL.

This clone was detected once. V gene TRBV2 combines with J gene TRBJ1-5; TRBD1 is a possible D gene (5 bases). Trimming removed 4 bases at V and 4 bases at J, with 20 bases between. CDR3 size: 17 residues. Germline lookup yields CDR1 SNHLY and CDR2 FYNNEI. The CDR3 here is CASSGSGGIIGNQPQHF. The CDR3 bases are TGTGCCAGCAGTGGGAGCGGGGGGATTATTGGAAATCAGCCCCAGCATTTT. The full variable domain, completed using reference TRBV2 and TRBJ1-5, is EPEVTQTPSHQVTQMGQEVILRCVPISNHLYFYWYRQILGQKVEFLVSFYNNEISEKSEIFDDQFSVERPDGSNFTLKIRSTKLEDSAMYFCASSGSGGIIGNQPQHFGDGTRLSIL.

This chain connects TRBV29-1 to TRBJ2-7; the match to TRBD1 covers 10 bases. The CDR3 sequence is 10 residues long. Germline CDR1 reads SQVTM; CDR2 reads ANQGSEA. The CDR3 loop is CSVERQGARV. CDR3 DNA: TGCAGCGTTGAGCGACAGGGGGCGAGGGTC.

The J gene is TRBJ2-7, the V gene TRBV5-1; 11 bases align to TRBD2. V trimming: 5 bases; J trimming: 4 bases; junction bases outside the gene matches: 5. CDR3 length: 14 residues. Per the germline V gene, CDR1 is SGHRS and CDR2 is YFSETQ. The CDR3 DNA reads as TGCGCCAGCAGATCTACTAGCGGGAGTTACGAGCAGTACTTC. As protein: CASRSTSGSYEQYF.

This clone was found a few times. The chain combines TRBV6-5 with TRBJ2-1; weak D call: TRBD1 (5 bases). The germline CDR1 and CDR2 sequences are MNHEY and SVGAGI. The CDR3 spans 14 residues. Trimming stripped 7 bases from V and 4 bases from J, with 14 bases between. DNA for the CDR3: TGTGCCAGCAAAGGGGCCCAACTATACAATGAGCAGTTCTTC. It is translated as CASKGAQLYNEQFF.

The chain combines TRBV2 with TRBJ1-4; the D is unclear. This CDR3 is 13 amino acids long. V was trimmed by 8 bases and J by 0 bases, leaving 7 bases between them. Germline V gene sequence: CDR1 SNHLY, CDR2 FYNNEI. This chain's CDR3 is CASSRATNEKLFF. The CDR3 DNA reads TGTGCCAGCTCGAGGGCAACTAATGAAAAACTGTTTTTT.

CDR3 amino acids: CASSLNRLSYEQYV. The CDR3 DNA sequence: TGTGCCAGCAGCTTAAACAGGCTATCCTACGAGCAGTACGTC. The chain is built from TRBV11-2 and TRBJ2-7, with D maybe TRBD1 (5 bases). The CDR3 runs 14 residues. V gave up 2 bases and J gave up 1 base, with 9 bases separating them. Looked up from germline, CDR1 is SGHAT and CDR2 is FQNNGV.

The CDR3 here is CASSFRSGARNTEAFF. CDR3 bases: TGTGCCAGCAGCTTCCGTTCTGGGGCCAGGAACACTGAAGCTTTCTTT. This chain links TRBV7-6 with TRBJ1-1; D perhaps matches TRBD1 (5 bases). The CDR3 is made up of 16 amino acids. CDR1 is SGHVS, CDR2 FNYEAQ, per germline. V dropped 3 bases and J dropped 1 base, with 15 bases sitting between them. Full variable domain (remainder filled in from reference TRBV7-6 and TRBJ1-1): GAGVSQSPRYKVTKRGQDVALRCDPISGHVSLYWYRQALGQGPEFLTYFNYEAQQDKSGLPNDRFSAERPEGSISTLTIQRTEQRDSAMYRCASSFRSGARNTEAFFGQGTRLTVV.